Listed below are T cell receptor beta chains from one sample, sequenced in a study of CD8+ T cells in alopecia areata. Produced via immunoSEQ multiplex PCR; TCRdb's table is partial and in-frame only. The sample lists around 120,000 clones, roughly two fifths occurring once. Source material: CD4+ T cells sorted from blood. Receptors originate from a human donor with alopecia areata. CDR3s leave out the opening cysteine and the closing phenylalanine or tryptophan. The order of the fields is V gene, CDR3 protein.

TRBV29-1 | SVVPGSYNEQF
TRBV29-1 | SVEDPARGTDTQY
TRBV6-5 | ASSSGVYEQY
TRBV30 | AWQDFGLSYEQY
TRBV5-1 | ASHRQGGEQY
TRBV29-1 | SVILAGTDTQY
TRBV2 | ASSILGKETQY
TRBV29-1 | SVGADGGREQY
TRBV6-5 | ASTPGLTNNEQY
TRBV27 | ASSLSRERYNEQF
TRBV7-9 | ATAASGYT
TRBV29-1 | SVDTGGRAF
TRBV29-1 | SVEVSQNTEAF
TRBV7-9 | ASSLGLAGGEQY
TRBV21-1 | ASSTPPAGDKETQY
TRBV5-1 | ASSWSGPNSYNEQF
TRBV29-1 | SVGKAGINTEAF
TRBV5-1 | ASSLGESYNEQF
TRBV27 | ASSLPGGGELF
TRBV19 | ASTREKGQNIQY
TRBV7-2 | ASSSLRGQPNYGYT
TRBV25-1 | ASSDIINQGYT
TRBV28 | ASSFQGGNTEAF
TRBV29-1 | SAARGLAGEQY
TRBV5-1 | ASSKDSVANTGELF
TRBV5-1 | ASSLGVAGPTDTQY
TRBV29-1 | SVPREGSSYEQY
TRBV7-2 | ASSLDLAGRNEQF
TRBV10-3 | AISTIQGSYEQY
TRBV29-1 | SVAQSNEQF
TRBV29-1 | SVPWTGEGYT
TRBV29-1 | SVDDEGSFPGEQF
TRBV29-1 | SAVTNGETQY
TRBV29-1 | SVPSREGTYNEQF
TRBV7-2 | ASSLARLAGADGANVLT
TRBV28 | ASSPPVYEQY